The 3 T cell receptor beta chains below were found in one sample sequenced in a study of CD8+ T cells in alopecia areata (dated by TCRdb to 2016 to 2019). Receptor amplification or capture employed the immunoSEQ multiplex PCR assay. For TCR sequencing, RNA was extracted from every sample and reverse transcribed into cDNA to serve as template. TCRdb retrieved this table from immuneACCESS and kept in-frame rearrangements only. Not all clones are present; in checked studies, unresolved V genes account for under half, and no reason is known for the remainder. The sample data list around 300,000 clones, and 60% of these were observed just once. The ten top clones hold around 0.92% of the sample. Reading the label with the study, this specimen's treatment or condition is: oral pan-JAK inhibitor, 5-10 mg twice daily. The material was CD4+ T cells sorted from blood, obtained around week 54, from a patient treated with tofacitinib. These receptor sequences come from a human donor with alopecia areata.

The chain carries TRBV15 and TRBJ2-5, with 7 bases matching TRBD1. CDR3 size: 13 residues. V lost 5 bases to trimming and J lost 2 bases; unmatched junction nucleotides: 2. Germline V gene data show CDR1 as LNHNV and CDR2 as YYDKDF (reference sequence). The CDR3 spells CATSPGGQETQYF. The CDR3 DNA reads as TGTGCCACCAGCCCAGGGGGACAAGAGACCCAGTACTTC.

This chain links TRBV7-3 with TRBJ2-7; D might be TRBD1 (5 bases). Germline V gives CDR1 SGHTA, CDR2 FQGTGA. V lost 2 bases and J lost 4, with 15 bases in between. CDR3 size: 15 residues. The CDR3 loop is CASSLGVGEEYEQYF. CDR3 bases: TGTGCCAGCAGCTTAGGGGTAGGGGAAGAATACGAGCAGTACTTC.

This chain links TRBV13 with TRBJ2-3; 10 bases are shared with TRBD1. This CDR3 is built from 15 residues. Per the germline V gene, CDR1 is PRHDT and CDR2 is FYEKMQ (reference sequence). J gave up 7 bases and V 3 bases, and 7 bases lay outside the gene matches. The CDR3 protein is CASSFRDRGPHTQYF. CDR3 nucleotide sequence: TGTGCCAGCAGCTTCCGGGACAGGGGTCCCCATACGCAGTATTTT.